One T cell receptor (beta chain) is described in this entry. This specimen belongs to a study of CD8 T cells in Susac syndrome. The authors reverse transcribed 0.5 to 1 ug RNA with random hexamers. The immunoSEQ assay covered 54 Vbeta and 13 Jbeta segments for CDR3. TCRdb fed the immunoSEQ multiplex PCR reads into MiXCR, producing one record per CDR3 protein. The table records about 180,000 distinct CDR3 sequences, approximately 93% of them present only once. Sequencing of TCR beta drew on CD8+ and CD4+ T cells from blood. Negative isolation was used for CD8+ and CD4+ T cells, and FACS enrichment was applied to TEMRA cells. Per the germline V gene, CDR1 is GTSNPN and CDR2 is SVGIG (reference sequence). V shed 7 bases and J 9 bases; nucleotides not matched to a gene: 14. The CDR3 length is 15 residues.

This chain joins TRBV30 and TRBJ2-1, with 11 bases lining up with TRBD2. The sequence was obtained from a human donor with multiple sclerosis. Sequences were obtained from CD4+ T cells from PBMCs. CDR3 nucleotide sequence: TGTGCCTCGTATCATTTAGCGGGAGGGCCAGGTGAGCAGTTCTTC. It encodes CASYHLAGGPGEQFF.